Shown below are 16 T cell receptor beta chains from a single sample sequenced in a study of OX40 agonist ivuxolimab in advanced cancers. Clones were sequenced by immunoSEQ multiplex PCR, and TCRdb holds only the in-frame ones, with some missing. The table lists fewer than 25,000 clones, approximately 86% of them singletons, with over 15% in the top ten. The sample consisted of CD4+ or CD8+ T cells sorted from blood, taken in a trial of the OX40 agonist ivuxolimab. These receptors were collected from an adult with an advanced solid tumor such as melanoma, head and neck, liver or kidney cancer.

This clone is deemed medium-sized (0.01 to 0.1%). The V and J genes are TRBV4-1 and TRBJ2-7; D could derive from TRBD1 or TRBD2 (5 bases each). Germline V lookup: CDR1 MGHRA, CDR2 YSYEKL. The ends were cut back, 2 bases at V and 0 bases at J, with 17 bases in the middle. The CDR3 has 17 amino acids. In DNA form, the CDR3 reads TGCGCCAGCAGCCAACGGACGACAGACTATCTCTCCTACGAGCAGTACTTC. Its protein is CASSQRTTDYLSYEQYF.

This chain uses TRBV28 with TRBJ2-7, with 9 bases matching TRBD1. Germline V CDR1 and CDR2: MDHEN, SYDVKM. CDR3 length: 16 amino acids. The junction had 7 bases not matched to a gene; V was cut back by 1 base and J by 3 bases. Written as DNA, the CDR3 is TGTGCCAGCAGTTTATCCTCGAGGACAGGGGACTACGAGCAGTACTTC. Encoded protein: CASSLSSRTGDYEQYF.

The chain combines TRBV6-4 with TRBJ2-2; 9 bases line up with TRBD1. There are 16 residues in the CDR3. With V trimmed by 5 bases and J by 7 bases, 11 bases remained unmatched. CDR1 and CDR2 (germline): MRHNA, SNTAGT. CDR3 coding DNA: TGTGCCAGCAGTCGGCAGCGGACAGGGGAAATCGGGGAGCTGTTTTTT. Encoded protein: CASSRQRTGEIGELFF.

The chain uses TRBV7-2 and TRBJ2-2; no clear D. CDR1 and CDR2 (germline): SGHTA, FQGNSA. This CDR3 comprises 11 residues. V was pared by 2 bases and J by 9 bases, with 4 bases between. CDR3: CASSLSWELFF. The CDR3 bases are TGTGCCAGCAGCTTAAGTTGGGAGCTGTTTTTT.

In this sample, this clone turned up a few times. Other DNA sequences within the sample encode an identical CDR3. DNA for the CDR3: TGTGCCAGCTCACCAGGCGTAGCCGGGAGTAAGGAGACCCAGTACTTC. It codes for CASSPGVAGSKETQYF. The chain has TRBV18 and TRBJ2-5, with TRBD2 as a possible D gene (6 bases). The germline CDR1 and CDR2 sequences are KGHSH and LQKENI. This CDR3 spans 16 amino acids. V lost 2 bases and J lost 5, with 18 bases in between.

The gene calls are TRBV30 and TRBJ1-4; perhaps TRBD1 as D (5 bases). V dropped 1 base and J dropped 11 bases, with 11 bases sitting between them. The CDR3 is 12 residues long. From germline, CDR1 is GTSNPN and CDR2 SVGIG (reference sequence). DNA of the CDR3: TGTGCCTGGAGTGGCAGGGAGTGGAAACTGTTTTTT. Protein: CAWSGREWKLFF.

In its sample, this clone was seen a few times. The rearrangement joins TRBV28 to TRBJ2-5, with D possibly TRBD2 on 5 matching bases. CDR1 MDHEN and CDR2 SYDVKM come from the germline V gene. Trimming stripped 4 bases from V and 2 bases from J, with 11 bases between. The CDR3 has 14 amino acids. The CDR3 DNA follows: TGTGCCAGCAGTTCCGGGATGACTCAAGAGACCCAGTACTTC. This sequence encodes CASSSGMTQETQYF.

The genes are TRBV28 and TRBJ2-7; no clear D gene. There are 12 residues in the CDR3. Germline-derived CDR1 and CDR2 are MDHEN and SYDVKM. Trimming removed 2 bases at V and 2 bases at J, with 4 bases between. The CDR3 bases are TGTGCCAGCAGTTTACGGGCCTACGAGCAGTACTTC. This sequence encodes CASSLRAYEQYF.

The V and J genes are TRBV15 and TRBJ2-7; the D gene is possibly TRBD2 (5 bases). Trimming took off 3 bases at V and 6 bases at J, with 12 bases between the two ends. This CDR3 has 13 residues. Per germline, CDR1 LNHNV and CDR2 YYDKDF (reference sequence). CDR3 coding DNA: TGTGCCACCAGCAGGAGGGATGGGGTCGAGCAGTACTTC. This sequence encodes CATSRRDGVEQYF.

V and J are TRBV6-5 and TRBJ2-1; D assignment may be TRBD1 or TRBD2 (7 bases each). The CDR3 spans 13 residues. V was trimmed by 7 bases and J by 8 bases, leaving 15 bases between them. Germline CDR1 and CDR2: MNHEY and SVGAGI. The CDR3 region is CASTWAGGDEQFF. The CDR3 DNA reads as TGTGCCAGCACCTGGGCAGGGGGGGATGAGCAGTTCTTC.

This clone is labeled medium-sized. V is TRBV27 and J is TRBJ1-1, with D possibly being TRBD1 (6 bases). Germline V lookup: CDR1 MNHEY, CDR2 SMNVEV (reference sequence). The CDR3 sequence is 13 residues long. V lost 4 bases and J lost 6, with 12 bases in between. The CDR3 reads CASSSGQIPEAFF. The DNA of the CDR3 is TGTGCCAGCAGTTCTGGACAGATCCCTGAAGCTTTCTTT.

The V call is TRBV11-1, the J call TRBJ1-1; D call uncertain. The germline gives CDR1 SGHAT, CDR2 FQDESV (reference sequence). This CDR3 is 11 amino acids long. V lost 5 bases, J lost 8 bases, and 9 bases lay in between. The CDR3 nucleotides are TGTGCCAGCAGCCAACAGCCCGAAGCTTTCTTT. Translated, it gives CASSQQPEAFF.

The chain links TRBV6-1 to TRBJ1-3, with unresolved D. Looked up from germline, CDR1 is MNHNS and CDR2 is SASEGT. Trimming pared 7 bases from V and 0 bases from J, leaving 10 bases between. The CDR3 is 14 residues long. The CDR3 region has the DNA TGTGCCAGCATTAGGCACAACTCTGGAAACACCATATATTTT. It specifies CASIRHNSGNTIYF.

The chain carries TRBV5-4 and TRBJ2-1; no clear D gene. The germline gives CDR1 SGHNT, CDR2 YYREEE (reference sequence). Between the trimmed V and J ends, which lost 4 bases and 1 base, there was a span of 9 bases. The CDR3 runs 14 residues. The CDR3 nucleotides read TGTGCCAGCAGCCCCCTCCCGTCCTACAATGAGCAGTTCTTC. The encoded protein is CASSPLPSYNEQFF.

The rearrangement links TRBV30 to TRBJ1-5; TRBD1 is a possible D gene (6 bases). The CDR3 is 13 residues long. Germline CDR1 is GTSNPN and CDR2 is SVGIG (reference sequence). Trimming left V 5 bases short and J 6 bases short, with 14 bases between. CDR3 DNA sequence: TGTGCCTGGGGGGCAGGGGACGGTCAGCCCCAGCATTTT. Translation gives CAWGAGDGQPQHF.

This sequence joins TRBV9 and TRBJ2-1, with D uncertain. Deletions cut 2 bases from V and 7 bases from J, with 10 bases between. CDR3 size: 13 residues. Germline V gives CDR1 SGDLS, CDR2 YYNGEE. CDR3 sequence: CASSVGDKNEQFF. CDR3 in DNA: TGTGCCAGCAGCGTCGGCGACAAAAATGAGCAGTTCTTC.